The clone carrying this T cell receptor (beta chain) came up once. This CDR3 comprises 14 residues. Trimming pared 6 bases from V and 5 bases from J, leaving 16 bases between. Germline V gene data show CDR1 as MNHEY and CDR2 as SVGAGI. The data are from a study of blood T cell repertoires in COVID-19. Across the study: The cDNA or gDNA used as material had been derived from T cells, B-cell-depleted T cells, or PBMCs.

Sequencing used immunoSEQ multiplex PCR; TCRdb keeps in-frame clones, though not all of them. The sample contains approximately 86,000 clones, about 88% of which appear only once. Sequenced input: peripheral blood. The V and J genes are TRBV6-5 and TRBJ1-2; no definite D call. The receptor's source is a man between 50 and 59 years old with acute or convalescent COVID-19. CDR3 bases: TGTGCCAGCAGCCCCGAGGCCGGGTGGTATGGCTACACCTTC. Its protein product is CASSPEAGWYGYTF.